Listed here are 19 T cell receptor beta chains from one sample, sequenced in a study of blood T cell repertoires in COVID-19. Data came from immunoSEQ multiplex PCR; TCRdb stores just in-frame clones and leaves some out. This sample yields tens of thousands of clones, of which around 85% are seen a single time; approximately 4.5% belongs to the top ten. Sequencing was done on a sample of peripheral blood. These receptors all stem from a man aged 50 to 60 with active COVID-19.

V and J are TRBV23-1 and TRBJ2-7, with D maybe TRBD2 (5 bases). TRBV23-1 is an ORF; its function is uncertain. The CDR3 sequence is 14 residues long. The V end was cut by 6 bases, the J end by 3 bases, with 15 bases between. CDR3 DNA: TGCGCCAGCAGCGACCTGCGGGTTTTCTACGAGCAGTACTTC. Residues: CASSDLRVFYEQYF.

This chain links TRBV6-5 with TRBJ2-7, with no clear D. This CDR3 has 13 residues. Germline-derived CDR1 and CDR2 are MNHEY and SVGAGI. V was pared by 0 bases and J by 6 bases, with 9 bases between. The CDR3 bases are TGTGCCAGCAGTTACTCCCGAGTTCGCGAGCAGTACTTC. It yields the protein CASSYSRVREQYF.

The chain has TRBV5-1 and TRBJ2-3, with D maybe TRBD1 (5 bases). Germline values: CDR1 SGHRS, CDR2 YFSETQ. V lost 1 base and J 6 bases, leaving 15 bases between the germline ends. The CDR3 loop spans 15 amino acids. CDR3 nucleotides: TGCGCCAGCAGCTTGATAGGGGTTGCATTGGATACGCAGTATTTT. Protein sequence: CASSLIGVALDTQYF.

This clone was seen just once. V and J are TRBV18 and TRBJ1-4, with D perhaps TRBD1 (5 bases). Germline V lookup: CDR1 KGHSH, CDR2 LQKENI. The CDR3 extends over 14 amino acids. V lost 8 bases and J 10 bases, leaving 20 bases between the germline ends. CDR3 sequence (DNA): TGTGCCAGCGACGCGGGGGGGACCAAGGGAAAACTGTTTTTT. This codes for CASDAGGTKGKLFF.

J is TRBJ2-5 and V is TRBV9, with unresolved D. V was trimmed by 4 bases and J by 1 base, leaving 11 bases between them. Per the germline V gene, CDR1 is SGDLS and CDR2 is YYNGEE. The length of the CDR3 is 14 residues. The CDR3 region is CASSISVAQETQYF. The CDR3 DNA follows: TGTGCCAGCAGCATCTCAGTGGCCCAAGAGACCCAGTACTTC.

The CDR3 sequence is CASSESGGAVTDTQYF. As DNA, the CDR3 is TGTGCCAGCAGTGAAAGCGGGGGGGCCGTCACAGATACGCAGTATTTT. The chain employs TRBV25-1 and TRBJ2-3, with 10 positions matching TRBD2. The CDR3 length is 16 residues. V lost 2 bases to trimming and J lost 2 bases; unmatched junction nucleotides: 4. Per germline, CDR1 MGHDK and CDR2 SYGVNS.

This chain uses TRBV11-2 with TRBJ2-3, with D maybe TRBD2 (6 bases). Germline loops: CDR1 SGHAT, CDR2 FQNNGV. This CDR3 has 11 amino acids. The V end was cut by 6 bases, the J end by 10 bases, with 11 bases between. CDR3 nucleotide sequence: TGTGCCAGCAGGAGAGGGGAGGCGCAGTATTTT. As protein: CASRRGEAQYF.

In its sample, this clone ranks as medium-sized. The chain joins TRBV4-2 to TRBJ1-6; possibly TRBD1 for D (6 bases). The germline V and J ends were trimmed by 0 bases and 0 bases, with 9 bases remaining between them. The CDR3 is 17 amino acids. The V gene's germline CDR1 is LGHNA and CDR2 YNFKEQ. The CDR3 sequence: CASSQEDRSSYNSPLHF. The CDR3 region has the DNA TGTGCCAGCAGCCAAGAAGACAGGAGCTCCTATAATTCACCCCTCCACTTT.

The rearrangement uses TRBV6-5 and TRBJ1-4; D is unresolved. The CDR3 is made up of 14 amino acids. Looked up from germline, CDR1 is MNHEY and CDR2 is SVGAGI. V lost 6 bases to trimming and J lost 7 bases, with 15 bases between them. CDR3 nucleotide sequence: TGTGCCAGCAGGCCGGGCCCCGAGGGTGAAAAACTGTTTTTT. Its protein is CASRPGPEGEKLFF.

This clone was picked up a small number of times. V usage is TRBV28 and J usage is TRBJ2-4, with TRBD2 as a possible D gene (6 bases). The V and J ends lost 5 bases and 8 bases respectively, with 16 bases between them. Looked up from germline, CDR1 is MDHEN and CDR2 is SYDVKM. The CDR3 runs 14 residues. CDR3 residues: CASSPSEGRDIQYF. CDR3 coding DNA: TGTGCCAGCAGTCCTTCGGAGGGACGGGACATTCAGTACTTC.

This sequence joins TRBV7-2 and TRBJ2-7; possible D gene TRBD2, 5 bases. There are 15 residues in the CDR3. Trimming cost V 2 bases and J 0 bases, with 11 bases left between them. Germline CDR1 and CDR2: SGHTA and FQGNSA. The DNA of the CDR3 is TGTGCCAGCAGCTTACTCTTAGCGAACTCCTACGAGCAGTACTTC. Amino acid sequence: CASSLLLANSYEQYF.

The J gene is TRBJ2-3, the V gene TRBV9, with TRBD2 as a possible D gene (7 bases). The CDR3 is 16 residues long. CDR1 is SGDLS and CDR2 is YYNGEE in the germline V gene. Trimming removed 0 bases from V and 0 bases from J, with 11 bases in between. The CDR3 region is CASSVGGGLSTDTQYF. Written as DNA, the CDR3 is TGTGCCAGCAGCGTAGGGGGGGGCCTTAGCACAGATACGCAGTATTTT. Using reference TRBV9 and TRBJ2-3 for the parts outside the CDR3, the full variable domain is DSGVTQTPKHLITATGQRVTLRCSPRSGDLSVYWYQQSLDQGLQFLIQYYNGEERAKGNILERFSAQQFPDLHSELNLSSLELGDSALYFCASSVGGGLSTDTQYFGPGTRLTVL.

The chain links TRBV11-2 to TRBJ1-2; possible D gene TRBD1, 5 bases. Germline assignment: CDR1 SGHAT and CDR2 FQNNGV. Trimming cost V 5 bases and J 6 bases, with 13 bases left between them. CDR3 length: 13 residues. The CDR3 sequence: CASSPTGFHGYTF. CDR3 DNA: TGTGCCAGCAGCCCCACAGGATTCCATGGCTACACCTTC.

CDR3 region: CSVKTRWDTGELFF. DNA for the CDR3: TGCAGCGTAAAGACACGCTGGGACACCGGGGAGCTGTTTTTT. The gene calls are TRBV29-1 and TRBJ2-2; D is undetermined. Germline V gene sequence: CDR1 SQVTM, CDR2 ANQGSEA. Trimming shortened V by 6 bases and J by 3 bases, and 14 bases separated the two germline ends. CDR3 length equals 14 residues.

CDR3 in amino acids: CAISPGLAGTQETQYF. The CDR3 nucleotides are TGTGCCATCAGTCCCGGACTAGCGGGGACCCAAGAGACCCAGTACTTC. The chain recombines TRBV10-3 with TRBJ2-5, with 12 bases matching TRBD2. Per germline, CDR1 ENHRY and CDR2 SYGVKD. Trimming cost V 5 bases and J 1 base; bases outside gene matches: 5. CDR3 length equals 16 residues.

This clone showed up just once. The V gene is TRBV11-3, the J gene TRBJ2-1; a possible D gene is TRBD2 (7 bases). This CDR3 spans 16 amino acids. CDR1 is SGHNT, CDR2 YENEEA, per germline. Trimming took off 4 bases at V and 8 bases at J, with 21 bases between the two ends. The CDR3 DNA follows: TGTGCCAGCAGCTGGGGAGGGGGGAGCCGGGGCGATGAGCAGTTCTTC. Translated, it gives CASSWGGGSRGDEQFF.

The CDR3 nucleotides are TGTGCCAGCAGAGGCGGGGGGGGCGAGCAGTACTTC. Amino acid sequence: CASRGGGGEQYF. The chain has TRBV28 and TRBJ2-7; TRBD2 aligns across 9 bases. Germline CDR1 and CDR2: MDHEN and SYDVKM. The trim removed 6 bases at V and 6 bases at J, leaving 3 bases unmatched. This CDR3 is 12 amino acids long.

The chain has TRBV7-9 and TRBJ1-1; a possible D gene is TRBD1 (5 bases). The CDR3 is made up of 14 amino acids. Trimming stripped 1 base from V and 1 base from J, with 7 bases between. Germline CDR1 reads SEHNR; CDR2 reads FQNEAQ (reference sequence). In DNA, the CDR3 is TGTGCCAGCAGCTTAGGTGACAGGAACACTGAAGCTTTCTTT. It yields the protein CASSLGDRNTEAFF.

This clone was picked up one time. The chain carries TRBV5-1 and TRBJ2-3; 9 bases are a match to TRBD2. This CDR3 is built from 15 residues. V lost 0 bases to trimming and J lost 3 bases; unmatched junction nucleotides: 2. Per the germline V gene, CDR1 is SGHRS and CDR2 is YFSETQ. In DNA, the CDR3 is TGCGCCAGCAGCTTGGGGACTAGCGCTACAGATACGCAGTATTTT. This sequence encodes CASSLGTSATDTQYF.